Shown below are 25 T cell receptor beta chains from a single sample sequenced in a study of T-cell memory formation after mild COVID-19. TCRdb used MiXCR to reprocess the 5' RACE reads, holding one entry per CDR3 protein. Of about 420,000 distinct CDR3 sequences listed, about 22% are singletons. The sample consisted of PBMCs or a T cell subset sorted from them (not recorded which). These receptor sequences come from an adult woman who had mild COVID-19 (a few samples of this study predate the infection). Cell type and time point are not known.

In this sample, this clonotype turned up a few times. The rearrangement joins TRBV20-1 to TRBJ2-3, with unresolved D. The CDR3 length is 15 residues. Trimming pared 1 base from V and 5 bases from J, leaving 16 bases between. Germline V CDR1 and CDR2: DFQATT, SNEGSKA (reference sequence). The CDR3 region is CSARGGLAFQDTQYF. CDR3 in DNA: TGCAGTGCTAGAGGCGGTTTGGCCTTTCAAGATACGCAGTATTTT.

V usage is TRBV4-2 and J usage is TRBJ2-1, with D tentatively TRBD2 (6 bases). The CDR3 has 18 amino acids. Germline V CDR1 and CDR2: LGHNA, YNFKEQ. V was pared by 5 bases and J by 0 bases, with 20 bases between. For the CDR3, the DNA is TGTGCCAGCAGCTACAGAGAGGGTAGCGGTTCCTCCTACAATGAGCAGTTCTTC. Encoded protein: CASSYREGSGSSYNEQFF.

V usage is TRBV20-1 and J usage is TRBJ1-2, with a tentative D call TRBD1 (6 bases). This CDR3 comprises 13 residues. Looked up from germline, CDR1 is DFQATT and CDR2 is SNEGSKA (reference sequence). Trimming took 6 bases from V and 2 from J, leaving 13 bases between them. The CDR3 nucleotides read TGCAGTGCCCCTGACAGGCGAAACTATGGCTACACCTTC. The encoded protein is CSAPDRRNYGYTF.

V gene TRBV20-1 combines with J gene TRBJ2-7; D tentatively reads TRBD1 or TRBD2 (5 bases each). Per germline, CDR1 DFQATT and CDR2 SNEGSKA (reference sequence). Trimming removed 6 bases from V and 2 bases from J, with 26 bases in between. The CDR3 contains 17 residues. The CDR3 DNA reads TGCAGTGCCACATCTCAGCGGCAGGGCCGGGACGCCTACGAGCAGTACTTC. Residues: CSATSQRQGRDAYEQYF.

The rearrangement uses TRBV4-1 and TRBJ2-3; D is undetermined. Germline lookup yields CDR1 MGHRA and CDR2 YSYEKL. Trimming took 4 bases from V and 10 from J, leaving 18 bases between them. This CDR3 is 14 amino acids long. The CDR3 nucleotides are TGCGCCAGCAGCCGTGGGGAAGAACTTAATGCGCAGTATTTT. It specifies CASSRGEELNAQYF.

This clonotype appeared a few times. This chain connects TRBV5-5 to TRBJ1-1, with TRBD1 matching 10 bases. After removal of 2 bases from V and 4 bases from J, the junction contained 5 bases not matched to a gene. Germline values: CDR1 SGHKS, CDR2 YYEKEE (reference sequence). The CDR3 contains 15 residues. The CDR3 nucleotides are TGTGCCAGCAGCTTATGGGACAGGGGAAGCACTGAAGCTTTCTTT. Protein: CASSLWDRGSTEAFF. The entire variable domain, with the rest obtained from reference TRBV5-5 and TRBJ1-1, is as follows: DAGVTQSPTHLIKTRGQQVTLRCSPISGHKSVSWYQQVLGQGPQFIFQYYEKEERGRGNFPDRFSARQFPNYSSELNVNALLLGDSALYLCASSLWDRGSTEAFFGQGTRLTVV.

This clonotype was observed a handful of times. The chain has TRBV7-7 and TRBJ2-5; possible D gene TRBD2, 5 bases. This CDR3 spans 14 amino acids. V was pared by 5 bases and J by 5 bases, with 15 bases between. In germline, CDR1 is SSHAT, CDR2 FNYEAQ (reference sequence). The CDR3 loop is CASSPQFSGETQYF. For the CDR3, the DNA is TGTGCCAGCAGCCCCCAGTTCTCGGGGGAGACCCAGTACTTC.

This clonotype was observed a few times. V usage is TRBV12-3 or TRBV12-4 and J usage is TRBJ1-1; the D is unclear. Trimming removed 5 bases at V and 0 bases at J, with 16 bases between. The CDR3 length is 16 residues. CDR3 loop: CASSSQIAGMNTEAFF. The CDR3, as DNA: TGTGCCAGCAGTAGTCAAATCGCGGGGATGAACACTGAAGCTTTCTTT.

V usage is TRBV28 and J usage is TRBJ2-4; TRBD1 or TRBD2 may be the D gene (5 bases each). Per germline, CDR1 MDHEN and CDR2 SYDVKM. Trimming took 5 bases from V and 9 from J, leaving 20 bases between them. This CDR3 comprises 15 residues. CDR3 coding DNA: TGTGCCAGCAGTGCGCCGGGGCCCGAATTGGGCATTCAGTACTTC. Its protein product is CASSAPGPELGIQYF.

The DNA of the CDR3 is TGTGCCAGCAGAAGAGACGGGGTTTCGGCCGGGGAGCTGTTTTTT. It codes for CASRRDGVSAGELFF. V usage is TRBV7-9 and J usage is TRBJ2-2; tentative D call: TRBD2 (5 bases). Germline V lookup: CDR1 SEHNR, CDR2 FQNEAQ (reference sequence). V dropped 6 bases and J dropped 6 bases, with 17 bases sitting between them. This CDR3 contains 15 residues.

This clonotype has only a few counts. V and J are TRBV20-1 and TRBJ2-7; TRBD2 agrees at 7 bases. The junction had 5 bases not matched to a gene; V was cut back by 3 bases and J by 0 bases. The CDR3 spans 14 residues. Germline CDR1 DFQATT, CDR2 SNEGSKA (reference sequence). This CDR3 is CSARSSGDSYEQYF. CDR3 nucleotides: TGCAGTGCTAGGTCGAGCGGGGACTCCTACGAGCAGTACTTC.

J is TRBJ2-2 and V is TRBV4-1; D unclear. This CDR3 contains 17 residues. The V gene's germline CDR1 is MGHRA and CDR2 YSYEKL. Deletions cut 0 bases from V and 3 bases from J, with 14 bases between. This CDR3 reads CASSQDGGQEYTGELFF. CDR3 in DNA: TGCGCCAGCAGCCAAGATGGTGGTCAGGAGTACACCGGGGAGCTGTTTTTT.

The J gene is TRBJ1-2, the V gene TRBV30; no definite D call. The CDR3 runs 13 residues. V was clipped by 4 bases and J by 0 bases, with 9 bases between them. Germline V gene data show CDR1 as GTSNPN and CDR2 as SVGIG (reference sequence). The CDR3 DNA is TGTGCCTGGACTCCACAACCTAACTATGGCTACACCTTC. This gives the protein CAWTPQPNYGYTF.

The CDR3 region is CASSLPRGTSYNEQFF. CDR3 coding DNA: TGTGCCAGCAGCTTACCACGGGGGACCAGCTACAATGAGCAGTTCTTC. This chain links TRBV7-6 with TRBJ2-1, with D possibly TRBD2 on 6 matching bases. The CDR3 has 16 amino acids. V lost 2 bases and J 3 bases, leaving 14 bases between the germline ends. Germline assignment: CDR1 SGHVS and CDR2 FNYEAQ.

This clonotype appeared a few times. The gene calls are TRBV29-1 and TRBJ1-3, with unresolved D. This CDR3 contains 11 residues. The germline CDR1 and CDR2 sequences are SQVTM and ANQGSEA. The V gene lost 8 bases and the J gene lost 0 bases, with 5 bases spanning the gap. As DNA, the CDR3 is TGCAGCTGGGTCTCTGGAAACACCATATATTTT. It translates to CSWVSGNTIYF.

The CDR3 sequence is CASSLEGKVRELFF. Here the CDR3 DNA reads TGTGCCAGCAGCTTAGAAGGAAAGGTCCGGGAGCTGTTTTTT. This chain uses TRBV7-2 with TRBJ2-2; D is undetermined. V dropped 1 base and J dropped 9 bases, with 12 bases sitting between them. Germline lookup yields CDR1 SGHTA and CDR2 FQGNSA. CDR3 size: 14 residues.

This clonotype was observed a handful of times. The chain is built from TRBV30 and TRBJ2-5; TRBD2 matches 8 bases. Trimming removed 2 bases from V and 5 bases from J; junction bases left unmatched: 7. Germline V gene lookup returns CDR1 GTSNPN and CDR2 SVGIG (reference sequence). The CDR3 length is 14 residues. The CDR3 sequence is CAWSSGGSRETQYF. CDR3 nucleotide sequence: TGTGCCTGGAGTTCGGGGGGGAGCCGGGAGACCCAGTACTTC.

The genes are TRBV11-2 and TRBJ1-2; D unclear. Germline-derived CDR1 and CDR2 are SGHAT and FQNNGV. V was clipped by 1 base and J by 6 bases, with 3 bases between them. The CDR3 runs 11 residues. The CDR3 sequence: CASSLVHGYTF. The CDR3 DNA is TGTGCCAGCAGCTTAGTCCATGGCTACACCTTC.

This clonotype was picked up a small number of times. The rearrangement uses TRBV11-2 and TRBJ1-3; TRBD1 matches 7 bases. Germline V gene sequence: CDR1 SGHAT, CDR2 FQNNGV. The CDR3 is 17 residues long. The V gene end was trimmed by 1 base and the J gene end by 1 base; junction bases not matched to a gene: 7. CDR3 region: CASSLGSDRASGNTIYF. DNA for the CDR3: TGTGCCAGCAGCTTAGGGAGCGACAGGGCATCTGGAAACACCATATATTTT.

This clonotype was seen only a few times. The chain carries TRBV7-9 and TRBJ1-1, with 11 bases fitting TRBD1. J was trimmed by 4 bases and V by 3 bases; bases with no gene match: 4. This CDR3 is 15 amino acids long. Per germline, CDR1 SEHNR and CDR2 FQNEAQ (reference sequence). The chain's CDR3 is CASSFPDRGPTEAFF. The CDR3 DNA is TGTGCCAGCAGCTTTCCGGACAGGGGGCCCACTGAAGCTTTCTTT.

This clonotype was counted at least ten times. The chain carries TRBV24-1 and TRBJ2-7; D may match TRBD1 or TRBD2 (5 bases each). Germline V gene data show CDR1 as KGHDR and CDR2 as SFDVKD. V lost 6 bases and J lost 4, with 12 bases in between. The CDR3 consists of 13 residues. This CDR3 is CATSRDGGYEQYF. CDR3 DNA: TGTGCCACCAGTCGGGACGGAGGATACGAGCAGTACTTC.

A few counts support this clonotype. The genes are TRBV12-3 or TRBV12-4 and TRBJ1-4; D gene ambiguous. V was trimmed by 6 bases and J by 5 bases, leaving 10 bases between them. The CDR3 loop spans 13 amino acids. The CDR3 region has the DNA TGTGCCAGCAGCTTCGGAGGGAATGAAAAACTGTTTTTT. Amino acids: CASSFGGNEKLFF.

This clonotype was counted at least ten times. The CDR3 is CAISERPGQRDTEAFF. The CDR3 DNA reads TGTGCCATCAGTGAGCGACCGGGACAGCGTGACACTGAAGCTTTCTTT. The chain links TRBV10-3 to TRBJ1-1; 7 bases are shared with TRBD1. Trimming cost V 2 bases and J 3 bases; bases outside gene matches: 9. The V gene's germline CDR1 is ENHRY and CDR2 SYGVKD. This CDR3 is built from 16 residues.

The V call is TRBV6-2 or TRBV6-3, the J call TRBJ1-5, with 10 bases fitting TRBD1. There are 16 residues in the CDR3. Trimming at V came to 6 bases and at J to 6 bases, leaving 11 bases not matched to a gene. Germline loops: CDR1 MNHEY, CDR2 SVGEGT. CDR3 region: CASRRVDRGLRQPQHF. CDR3 coding DNA: TGTGCCAGCAGGCGGGTAGACAGGGGGCTTCGTCAGCCCCAGCATTTT.

V and J are TRBV7-2 and TRBJ2-2, with 11 bases aligning to TRBD2. Germline V gene sequence: CDR1 SGHTA, CDR2 FQGNSA. V was clipped by 6 bases and J by 0 bases; unmatched bases: 0. The CDR3 is made up of 15 amino acids. CDR3 DNA: TGTGCCAGCAGGACTAGCGGGGCGAACACCGGGGAGCTGTTTTTT. As protein: CASRTSGANTGELFF.